The rows below give T cell receptor beta chains drawn from one sample of a study of T cell repertoires in cytomegalovirus infection. TCRdb re-called the reads with MiXCR, one entry per CDR3 protein. In the table there are roughly 230,000 distinct CDR3 sequences, roughly 23% of which are singletons. The sequenced sample was CD8+ T cells from PBMCs. The receptors stem from a human donor in good health (CMV status not recorded). Some clones in this sample may be carry-over from other donors' samples. CDR3s include the opening cysteine and the closing phenylalanine or tryptophan. A D gene is named only where the DNA matches it firmly. The size of a clone is reported for some rows only, either as once, few or many, or as a class for expanded clones.

V gene,D gene,clone size,J gene,CDR3 DNA,CDR3 protein
TRBV7-6,-,many,TRBJ1-4,TGTGCCAGCAGTTTTCCGGGCAAAAATGAAAAACTGTTTTTT,CASSFPGKNEKLFF
TRBV5-1,-,few,TRBJ1-1,TGCGCCAGCAGCTTGAACCGGGAACGCAACACTGAAGCTTTCTTT,CASSLNRERNTEAFF
TRBV12-3/TRBV12-4,-,many,TRBJ2-2,TGTGCCAGCGGAGCGAGCAACACCGGGGAGCTGTTTTTT,CASGASNTGELFF
TRBV2,-,-,TRBJ1-6,TGTGCCAGCAGTGAAAAAGGGCTGCCGGCGAATAATTCACCCCTCCACTTT,CASSEKGLPANNSPLHF
TRBV30,TRBD2,-,TRBJ2-5,TGTGCCTGGGGGAGCGGGGGGGCCACAAGGGAGACCCAGTACTTC,CAWGSGGATRETQYF
TRBV29-1,-,few,TRBJ1-2,TGCAGCGTTGACCCTGGGCACAACGACTATGGCTACACCTTC,CSVDPGHNDYGYTF
TRBV12-3/TRBV12-4,-,few,TRBJ1-4,TGTGCCAGCACCAATTGGCCGGGACACACCAATGAAAAACTGTTTTTT,CASTNWPGHTNEKLFF
TRBV7-9,-,few,TRBJ1-1,TGTGCCAGCAGCTTAGTGGGCAATACGGTGGACACTGAAGCTTTCTTT,CASSLVGNTVDTEAFF
TRBV19,TRBD2,-,TRBJ2-1,TGTGCCAGTAGTATGGAGCGGGGGCCCTACAATGAGCAGTTCTTC,CASSMERGPYNEQFF
TRBV7-8,TRBD2,many,TRBJ2-1,TGTGCCAGCAGTTATAATCCGGGTTCTAGCGGGGGGGCCTCCTACAATGAGCAGTTCTTC,CASSYNPGSSGGASYNEQFF
TRBV7-8,-,many,TRBJ2-7,TGTGCCAGCAGCCTAAACCCAGGCTACGAGCAGTACTTC,CASSLNPGYEQYF
TRBV9,TRBD1,-,TRBJ1-5,TGTGCCAGCAGCGCCGGGACAGGGAGTCAGCCCCAGCATTTT,CASSAGTGSQPQHF
TRBV7-3,-,few,TRBJ2-1,TGTGCCAGCAGCTTAAACGGTGAGCAGTTCTTC,CASSLNGEQFF
TRBV6-5,TRBD2,few,TRBJ2-3,TGTGCCAGCAGTCTCCAGACTAGCGACGATACGCAGTATTTT,CASSLQTSDDTQYF
TRBV12-3/TRBV12-4,TRBD2,many,TRBJ2-1,TGTGCCAGCAACCCCAGCGGGGCCAGCTACAATGAGCAGTTCTTC,CASNPSGASYNEQFF
TRBV9,TRBD1,-,TRBJ2-7,TGTGCCAGCAGCGGAACAGGGGCCCCCTACGAGCAGTACTTC,CASSGTGAPYEQYF
TRBV3-1,-,few,TRBJ1-1,TGTGCCAGCAGCCTTTCTGTGGCAGGGTATATAGAGAACACTGAAGCTTTCTTT,CASSLSVAGYIENTEAFF
TRBV20-1,TRBD2,-,TRBJ2-1,TGCAGTGCTAGCGCGTCTAGCGGGGGAACCCAGGGGCAGTTCTTC,CSASASSGGTQGQFF
TRBV6-1,-,many,TRBJ2-2,TGTGCCAGCAGTCCCGGCCCCGGAACCGGGGAGCTGTTTTTT,CASSPGPGTGELFF
TRBV6-2/TRBV6-3,-,-,TRBJ2-5,TGTGCCAGCACCCCCGATGTGACCGCGTGGGTGGAGACCCAGTACTTC,CASTPDVTAWVETQYF
TRBV7-2,-,many,TRBJ2-7,TGTGCCAGCAGCCAAGGGCCCTACGAGCAGTACTTC,CASSQGPYEQYF
TRBV2,TRBD2,few,TRBJ2-1,TGTGCCAGCGGGGGGGAGACCAACTCCTACAATGAGCAGTTCTTC,CASGGETNSYNEQFF
TRBV6-1,TRBD2,few,TRBJ2-1,TGTGCCAGCAGGAGCGGGGGGGTCGGGAATGAGCAGTTCTTC,CASRSGGVGNEQFF
TRBV6-4,-,-,TRBJ2-5,TGTGCCAGCAGAGCAATCCAAGAGACCCAGTACTTC,CASRAIQETQYF
TRBV2,-,-,TRBJ1-1,TGTGCCAGGGCCAAAGAACTTGAGCGCAGTACCAACACTGAAGCTTTCTTT,CARAKELERSTNTEAFF
TRBV14,TRBD1,many,TRBJ1-2,TGTGCCAGCAGCCCTACAGGGGGGAGTTATGGCTACACCTTC,CASSPTGGSYGYTF
TRBV19,TRBD2,-,TRBJ2-7,TGTGCCAGTACCCCAGGGAGGGCGCCCTCCTACGAGCAGTACTTC,CASTPGRAPSYEQYF
TRBV27,-,few,TRBJ1-1,TGTGCCAGCAGTTTCTCGGGGGTCCAGAACACTGAAGCTTTCTTT,CASSFSGVQNTEAFF
TRBV7-2,TRBD2,many,TRBJ2-3,TGTGCCAGCAGTCATGATAGCGGGGGGGCCACAGATACGCAGTATTTT,CASSHDSGGATDTQYF
TRBV7-3,-,-,TRBJ1-2,TGTGCCAGCAGCCAAACATTGACAGGCCCTCCCACCTTC,CASSQTLTGPPTF
TRBV7-9,TRBD2,-,TRBJ2-2,TGTGCCAGCATTGGCGGGGGGAATACCGGGGAGCTGTTTTTT,CASIGGGNTGELFF
TRBV12-3/TRBV12-4,-,-,TRBJ2-2,TGTGCCAGCAGTTTAGCGCTACAGACCGGGGAGCTGTTTTTT,CASSLALQTGELFF
TRBV7-9,-,few,TRBJ2-7,TGTGCCAGCACTCTCGAACGGGGTTACGAGCAGTACTTC,CASTLERGYEQYF
TRBV7-9,-,few,TRBJ2-3,TGTGCCAGCAGCTTATTCTCAGATACGCAGTATTTT,CASSLFSDTQYF
TRBV29-1,-,many,TRBJ2-5,TGCAGCGCGTATAACTGGGCGGAGACCCAGTACTTC,CSAYNWAETQYF
TRBV29-1,-,once,TRBJ1-1,TGCAGCGTTGAAAACCAGGGGAGTGGCACTGAAGCTTTCTTT,CSVENQGSGTEAFF
TRBV28,TRBD1,-,TRBJ2-7,TGTGCCAGCAGAACCCTTGACAGGGGGCCCACAGACTACGAGCAGTACTTC,CASRTLDRGPTDYEQYF
TRBV19,-,-,TRBJ2-1,TGTGCCAGTAGTATTGCGGGGCCAGGGGACAATGAGCAGTTCTTC,CASSIAGPGDNEQFF
TRBV28,TRBD2,-,TRBJ2-7,TGTGCCAGCAGTAGCAGCGGGGGCCGGTGGAGCGAGCAGTACTTC,CASSSSGGRWSEQYF
TRBV4-2,-,few,TRBJ2-7,TGTGCCAGCAGCCCCCGGACGGAGTTCTCCTACGAGCAGTACTTC,CASSPRTEFSYEQYF
TRBV7-8,-,many,TRBJ2-5,TGTGCCAGCAGCGGAAAACACGGGCATCAAGAGACCCAGTACTTC,CASSGKHGHQETQYF
TRBV20-1,TRBD2,-,TRBJ2-1,TGCAGTGCTAGAGGGAGCGGGGGGGCCTTCTACAATGAGCAGTTCTTC,CSARGSGGAFYNEQFF
TRBV7-2,-,many,TRBJ2-1,TGTGCCAGCAGCTACGGACTATCCTCCTACAATGAGCAGTTCTTC,CASSYGLSSYNEQFF
TRBV24-1,TRBD2,few,TRBJ2-1,TGTGCCACCAGTGCCTCTGGGGGGACTAGTAGGAATGAGCAGTTCTTC,CATSASGGTSRNEQFF
TRBV27,TRBD1,few,TRBJ1-2,TGTGCCAGCGCCTCCGGGACAGCCTATTATGGCTACACCTTC,CASASGTAYYGYTF
TRBV28,TRBD2,many,TRBJ2-7,TGTGCCAGCAGTCTCAGGGCGGGGGGTTACGAGCAGTACTTC,CASSLRAGGYEQYF
TRBV20-1,-,-,TRBJ2-1,TGCAGTGCCCCCCTCAGGGACTCCTACAATGAGCAGTTCTTC,CSAPLRDSYNEQFF
TRBV2,-,-,TRBJ1-4,TGTGCCAGCAGTGAAACCGGGGCGGCTAATGAAAAACTGTTTTTT,CASSETGAANEKLFF
TRBV27,TRBD1,-,TRBJ1-1,TGTGCCAGCCGGCATGGGACAGGGGGGGCCTATGACACTGAAGCTTTCTTT,CASRHGTGGAYDTEAFF
TRBV5-6,-,-,TRBJ1-1,TGTGCCGTCAACCCGGCAGGGGCCCTTATGAACACTGAAGCTTTCTTT,CAVNPAGALMNTEAFF
TRBV7-2,TRBD2,many,TRBJ2-7,TGTGCCAGCAGCACCGGACTAGCCTCCTACGAGCAGTACTTC,CASSTGLASYEQYF
TRBV7-2,-,many,TRBJ1-2,TGTGCCAGCAGTAATAGAAGGGGTCCCATTAACTATGGCTACACCTTC,CASSNRRGPINYGYTF
TRBV7-8,TRBD1,-,TRBJ2-2,TGTGCCAGCAGCCCCCCCCAGGGACAGAGAAGGAAGCTGTTTTTT,CASSPPQGQRRKLFF
TRBV7-6,TRBD1,many,TRBJ2-1,TGTGCCAGCAGCTTATTTTCCGGGACAGGGGAAGGTGAGCAGTTCTTC,CASSLFSGTGEGEQFF
TRBV7-3,-,many,TRBJ1-2,TGTGCCAGCAGCCCCACCTTCCGGACCTATGGCTACACCTTC,CASSPTFRTYGYTF